A single sample gave rise to the 10 T cell receptor beta chains below, sequenced in a study of blood T cell repertoires in COVID-19. Measured with immunoSEQ multiplex PCR; TCRdb has only the in-frame clones, and not every one. The sample contains 470,000 or so clones, 70% to 90% of which appear only once. The sequencing sample was made of peripheral blood. Source of these receptors: a human donor in a cohort sampled during active COVID-19.

This chain joins TRBV19 and TRBJ1-5; D remains unclear. CDR3 size: 16 residues. Germline V gene sequence: CDR1 LNHDA, CDR2 SQIVND (reference sequence). V lost 3 bases and J 3 bases, leaving 15 bases between the germline ends. CDR3 DNA: TGTGCCAGTAGTATGGGAGGCAAGGCTTCCAATCAGCCCCAGCATTTT. Residues: CASSMGGKASNQPQHF. The full variable domain, rest sourced from reference TRBV19 and TRBJ1-5, is DGGITQSPKYLFRKEGQNVTLSCEQNLNHDAMYWYRQDPGQGLRLIYYSQIVNDFQKGDIAEGYSVSREKKESFPLTVTSAQKNPTAFYLCASSMGGKASNQPQHFGDGTRLSIL.

The rearrangement uses TRBV19 and TRBJ2-4; TRBD2 matches 11 bases. Germline lookup yields CDR1 LNHDA and CDR2 SQIVND (reference sequence). The CDR3 totals 13 residues. The V and J ends lost 6 bases and 5 bases, in that order; junction bases with no gene match: 0. The CDR3 sequence: CASRGLAENIQYF. The CDR3, as DNA: TGTGCCAGTAGGGGACTAGCGGAAAACATTCAGTACTTC.

V usage is TRBV3-1 (or the pseudogene TRBV3-2) and J usage is TRBJ1-2, with TRBD1 as a possible D gene (6 bases). The CDR3 is 17 residues long. The V gene's germline CDR1 is LGHDT and CDR2 YNNKEL (reference sequence). Trimming took off 5 bases at V and 3 bases at J, with 22 bases between the two ends. This CDR3 is CASSTYSGTNLHYGYTF. CDR3 in DNA: TGTGCCAGCAGCACCTATAGCGGGACAAATCTCCACTATGGCTACACCTTC.

The V and J genes are TRBV4-2 and TRBJ1-2; D perhaps matches TRBD1 (6 bases). CDR1 LGHNA and CDR2 YNFKEQ come from the germline V gene. The CDR3 runs 16 residues. Trimming stripped 0 bases from V and 2 bases from J, with 13 bases between. This CDR3 is CASSQDGNRANYGYTF. Here the CDR3 DNA reads TGTGCCAGCAGCCAAGATGGGAACAGGGCAAACTATGGCTACACCTTC.

The rearrangement joins TRBV27 to TRBJ1-1; no definite D call. The V gene lost 0 bases and the J gene lost 1 base, with 6 bases spanning the gap. This CDR3 is built from 14 residues. Per germline, CDR1 MNHEY and CDR2 SMNVEV (reference sequence). The CDR3 DNA reads as TGTGCCAGCAGTTTATCTGGCAGGAACACTGAAGCTTTCTTT. Amino acids: CASSLSGRNTEAFF.

This clone has just one count. The CDR3 coding sequence is TGTGCCAGCAGCTTATTGGGAGGAAGCACCGGGGAGCTGTTTTTT. Protein: CASSLLGGSTGELFF. The chain has TRBV5-4 and TRBJ2-2; possible D gene TRBD2, 6 bases. This CDR3 is built from 15 residues. Trimming cost V 2 bases and J 4 bases, with 12 bases left between them. Germline values: CDR1 SGHNT, CDR2 YYREEE (reference sequence).

A few counts support this clone. The rearrangement links TRBV7-3 to TRBJ2-2, with 9 bases fitting TRBD2. The V segment lost 7 bases and the J segment 1 base; nucleotides outside the gene matches: 13. Per germline, CDR1 SGHTA and CDR2 FQGTGA. The CDR3 contains 18 residues. The chain's CDR3 is CASTRLAGYPQNTGELFF. The CDR3 nucleotides read TGTGCCAGCACCCGGCTAGCGGGATACCCACAGAACACCGGGGAGCTGTTTTTT.

The J gene is TRBJ2-7, the V gene TRBV19; 7 bases are shared with TRBD2. Trimming at V came to 7 bases and at J to 2 bases, leaving 8 bases not matched to a gene. The germline V gene has CDR1 LNHDA and CDR2 SQIVND (reference sequence). The CDR3 is made up of 14 amino acids. CDR3 sequence (DNA): TGTGCCAGTACCCCTAGCGGACCACCCTACGAGCAGTACTTC. The encoded protein is CASTPSGPPYEQYF.

This sequence joins TRBV2 and TRBJ2-6; D gene ambiguous. Germline lookup yields CDR1 SNHLY and CDR2 FYNNEI. CDR3 length: 15 amino acids. Trimming removed 3 bases at V and 0 bases at J, with 6 bases between. The CDR3 bases are TGTGCCAGCAGTGAGGAGAACTCTGGGGCCAACGTCCTGACTTTC. This encodes CASSEENSGANVLTF.

This clone was observed once. The chain employs TRBV7-9 and TRBJ2-7, with TRBD2 matching over 9 bases. CDR3 length: 14 residues. The germline V gene has CDR1 SEHNR and CDR2 FQNEAQ (reference sequence). V was pared by 2 bases and J by 4 bases, with 3 bases of the junction left unmatched. Written as DNA, the CDR3 is TGTGCCAGCAGCTTAATAGCGGGAGTGTACGAGCAGTACTTC. It yields the protein CASSLIAGVYEQYF. Supplemented by reference TRBV7-9 and TRBJ2-7, the full variable domain reads DTGVSQNPRHKITKRGQNVTFRCDPISEHNRLYWYRQTLGQGPEFLTYFQNEAQLEKSRLLSDRFSAERPKGSFSTLEIQRTEQGDSAMYLCASSLIAGVYEQYFGPGTRLTVT.